This T cell receptor beta chain was recorded in a study of blood T cell repertoires in COVID-19. Looking at the study overall: Sites in the United States, Italy and Spain provided acute and convalescent COVID-19 samples. PBMCs, B-cell-depleted T cells, or T cells provided the cDNA or gDNA that made up the material.

CDR1 is SGHRS and CDR2 is YFSETQ in the germline V gene. This CDR3 comprises 15 residues. V shed 0 bases and J shed 1 base, with 10 bases lying between them. The authors' processing: Counts of nucleated cells, estimated from reference gene primer amplification, were obtained. Measured with immunoSEQ multiplex PCR; TCRdb has only the in-frame clones, and not every one. The DNA gave D and trimming, while V, J and clone size come from that table. This sample yields roughly 160,000 clones, of which around 82% are seen a single time; under 12% belongs to the top ten. The V and J genes are TRBV5-1 and TRBJ1-2; D not certain. The clonotype comes from a woman aged 80 or older with active or convalescent COVID-19. Sequenced sample: peripheral blood. DNA of the CDR3: TGCGCCAGCAGCTTGGGAGGTCAGATTAACTATGGCTACACCTTC. Protein product: CASSLGGQINYGYTF.